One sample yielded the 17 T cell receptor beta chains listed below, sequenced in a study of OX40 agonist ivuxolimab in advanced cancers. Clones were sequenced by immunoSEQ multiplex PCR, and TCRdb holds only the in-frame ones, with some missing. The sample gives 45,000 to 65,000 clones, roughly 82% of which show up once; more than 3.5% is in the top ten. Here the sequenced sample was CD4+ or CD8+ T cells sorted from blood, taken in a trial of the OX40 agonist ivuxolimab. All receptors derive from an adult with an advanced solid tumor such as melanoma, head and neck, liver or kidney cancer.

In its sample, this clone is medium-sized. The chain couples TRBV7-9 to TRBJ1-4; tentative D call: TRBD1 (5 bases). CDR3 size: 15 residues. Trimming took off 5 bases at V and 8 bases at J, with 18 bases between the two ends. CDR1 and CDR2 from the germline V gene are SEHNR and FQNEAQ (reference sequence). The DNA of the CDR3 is TGTGCCAGCAGCCCCCACGGGATAAGGGGCGAAAAACTGTTTTTT. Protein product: CASSPHGIRGEKLFF.

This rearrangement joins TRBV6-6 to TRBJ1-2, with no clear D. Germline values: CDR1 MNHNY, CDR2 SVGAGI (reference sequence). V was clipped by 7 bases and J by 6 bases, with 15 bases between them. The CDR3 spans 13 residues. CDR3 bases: TGTGCCAGCAATAACGGCAGGAACCATGGCTACACCTTC. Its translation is CASNNGRNHGYTF.

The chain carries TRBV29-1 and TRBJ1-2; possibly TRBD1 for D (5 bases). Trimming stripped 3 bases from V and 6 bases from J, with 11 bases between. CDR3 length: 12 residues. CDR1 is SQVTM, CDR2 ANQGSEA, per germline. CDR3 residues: CSVEWGEHGYTF. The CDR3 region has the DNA TGCAGCGTTGAGTGGGGGGAACATGGCTACACCTTC.

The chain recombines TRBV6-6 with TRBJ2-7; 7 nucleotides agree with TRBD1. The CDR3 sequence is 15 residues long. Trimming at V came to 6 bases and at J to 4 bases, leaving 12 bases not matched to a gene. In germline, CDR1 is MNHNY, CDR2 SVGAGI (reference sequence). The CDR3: CASRLDRDPFYEQYF. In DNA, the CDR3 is TGTGCCAGCAGGCTCGACAGGGATCCGTTTTACGAGCAGTACTTC.

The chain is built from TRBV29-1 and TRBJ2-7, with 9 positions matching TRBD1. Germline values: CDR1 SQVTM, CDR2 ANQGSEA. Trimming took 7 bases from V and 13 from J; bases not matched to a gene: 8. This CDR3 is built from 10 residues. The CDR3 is CSAGDRDFYF. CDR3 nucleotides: TGCAGCGCCGGGGACAGGGACTTTTACTTC.

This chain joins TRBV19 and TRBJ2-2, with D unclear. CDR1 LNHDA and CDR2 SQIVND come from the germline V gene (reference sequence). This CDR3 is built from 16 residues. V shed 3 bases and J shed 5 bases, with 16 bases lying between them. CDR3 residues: CASSMRTTSRTGELFF. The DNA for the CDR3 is TGTGCCAGTAGTATGAGGACGACCTCGAGAACCGGGGAGCTGTTTTTT. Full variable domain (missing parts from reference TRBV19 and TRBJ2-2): DGGITQSPKYLFRKEGQNVTLSCEQNLNHDAMYWYRQDPGQGLRLIYYSQIVNDFQKGDIAEGYSVSREKKESFPLTVTSAQKNPTAFYLCASSMRTTSRTGELFFGEGSRLTVL.

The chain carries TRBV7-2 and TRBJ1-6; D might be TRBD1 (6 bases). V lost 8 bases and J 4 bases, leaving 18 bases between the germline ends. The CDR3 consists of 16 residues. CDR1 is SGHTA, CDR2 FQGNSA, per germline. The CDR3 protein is CASRGGAQFYNSPLHF. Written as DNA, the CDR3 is TGTGCCAGCCGCGGGGGGGCCCAATTTTATAATTCACCCCTCCACTTT.

CDR3: CASSLSPVTSYEQYF. The CDR3 DNA reads TGTGCCAGCAGCTTAAGTCCTGTAACCTCCTACGAGCAGTACTTC. J is TRBJ2-7 and V is TRBV7-2, with no clear D. Trimming pared 2 bases from V and 0 bases from J, leaving 11 bases between. CDR3 length: 15 amino acids. The germline V gene has CDR1 SGHTA and CDR2 FQGNSA. The full variable domain, with the rest looked up from reference TRBV7-2 and TRBJ2-7, is GAGVSQSPSNKVTEKGKDVELRCDPISGHTALYWYRQSLGQGLEFLIYFQGNSAPDKSGLPSDRFSAERTGGSVSTLTIQRTQQEDSAVYLCASSLSPVTSYEQYFGPGTRLTVT.

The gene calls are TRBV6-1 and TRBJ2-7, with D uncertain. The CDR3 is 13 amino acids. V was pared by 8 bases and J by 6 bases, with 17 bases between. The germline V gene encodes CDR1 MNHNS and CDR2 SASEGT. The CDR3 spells CASGVQIPSEQYF. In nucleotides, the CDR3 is TGTGCCAGCGGAGTACAAATCCCTAGCGAGCAGTACTTC.

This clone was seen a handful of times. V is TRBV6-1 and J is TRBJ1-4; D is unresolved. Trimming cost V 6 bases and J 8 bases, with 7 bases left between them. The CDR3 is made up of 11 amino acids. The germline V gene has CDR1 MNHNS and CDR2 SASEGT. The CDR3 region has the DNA TGTGCCAGCAGGGAACACGAAAAACTGTTTTTT. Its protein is CASREHEKLFF.

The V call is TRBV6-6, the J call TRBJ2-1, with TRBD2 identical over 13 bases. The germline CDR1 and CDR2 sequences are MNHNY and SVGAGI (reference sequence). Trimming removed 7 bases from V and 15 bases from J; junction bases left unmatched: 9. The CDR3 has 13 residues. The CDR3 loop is CASTPTSGGALFF. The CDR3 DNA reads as TGTGCCAGCACCCCCACTAGCGGGGGGGCCCTGTTCTTC.

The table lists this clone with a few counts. The DNA for the CDR3 is TGCGCCAGCAGCCCGACAGGGTGGGAGACCGGGGAGCTGTTTTTT. Translation: CASSPTGWETGELFF. The chain combines TRBV4-1 with TRBJ2-2, with 7 bases identical to TRBD1. The CDR3 consists of 15 residues. Per the germline V gene, CDR1 is MGHRA and CDR2 is YSYEKL. The V gene end was trimmed by 4 bases and the J gene end by 5 bases; junction bases not matched to a gene: 7.

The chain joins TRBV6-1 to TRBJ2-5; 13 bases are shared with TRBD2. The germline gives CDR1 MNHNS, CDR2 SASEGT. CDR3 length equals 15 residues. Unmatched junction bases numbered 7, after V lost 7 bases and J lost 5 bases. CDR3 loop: CASKTSGGAGETQYF. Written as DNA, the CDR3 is TGTGCCAGCAAAACTAGCGGGGGGGCCGGTGAGACCCAGTACTTC.

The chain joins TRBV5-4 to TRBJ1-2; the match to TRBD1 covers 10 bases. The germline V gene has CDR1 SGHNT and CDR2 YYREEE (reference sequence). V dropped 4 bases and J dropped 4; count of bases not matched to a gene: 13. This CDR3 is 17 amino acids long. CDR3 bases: TGTGCCAGCAGCACAGCCCGGACAGGGGGTACTACCTATGGCTACACCTTC. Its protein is CASSTARTGGTTYGYTF.

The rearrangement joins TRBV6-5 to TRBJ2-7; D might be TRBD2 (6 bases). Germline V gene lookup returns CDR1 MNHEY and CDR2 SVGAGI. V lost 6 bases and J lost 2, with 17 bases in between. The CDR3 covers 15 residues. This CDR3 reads CASRPVRDLPYEQYF. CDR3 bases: TGTGCCAGCAGGCCAGTGCGGGACTTACCCTACGAGCAGTACTTC.

CDR3 protein: CASSLVQPNTGELFF. The CDR3, as DNA: TGTGCCAGCAGCTTAGTCCAGCCGAACACCGGGGAGCTGTTTTTT. The V gene is TRBV7-9, the J gene TRBJ2-2; D unclear. Trimming pared 1 base from V and 0 bases from J, leaving 6 bases between. CDR1 SEHNR and CDR2 FQNEAQ come from the germline V gene (reference sequence). The CDR3 spans 15 residues.

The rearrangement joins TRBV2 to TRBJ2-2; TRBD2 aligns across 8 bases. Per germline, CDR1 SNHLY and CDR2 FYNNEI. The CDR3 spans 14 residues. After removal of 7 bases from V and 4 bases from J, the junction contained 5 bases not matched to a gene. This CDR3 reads CASKKRESTGELFF. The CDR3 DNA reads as TGTGCCAGCAAAAAGCGGGAGTCCACCGGGGAGCTGTTTTTT.